The 29 T cell receptor beta chains presented below share a single source sample, sequenced in a study of blood T cell repertoires in COVID-19. Using immunoSEQ multiplex PCR, the repertoire was profiled, and TCRdb retains in-frame clones only, with some absent. In the table there are more than 40,000 clones, 85% to 90% of which are singletons. Material for sequencing was peripheral blood. These receptors came from a man aged 50 or older with active COVID-19.

The DNA for the CDR3 is TGTGCCAGCAGCTCACACGGGCAGGAGGGGTTCCAAGAGACCCAGTACTTC. It is translated as CASSSHGQEGFQETQYF. The rearrangement uses TRBV5-5 and TRBJ2-5; perhaps TRBD2 as D (6 bases). Germline-derived CDR1 and CDR2 are SGHKS and YYEKEE (reference sequence). This CDR3 contains 17 residues. V was pared by 3 bases and J by 1 base, with 19 bases between.

The genes are TRBV5-1 and TRBJ2-3; perhaps TRBD2 as D (6 bases). Germline loops: CDR1 SGHRS, CDR2 YFSETQ. V lost 2 bases to trimming and J lost 10 bases, with 20 bases between them. The CDR3 loop spans 15 amino acids. Here the CDR3 reads CASSFGAASGEAQYF. In nucleotides, the CDR3 is TGCGCCAGCAGCTTTGGGGCCGCCTCGGGAGAGGCGCAGTATTTT. Combining the CDR3 with reference TRBV5-1 and TRBJ2-3 gives the whole variable domain KAGVTQTPRYLIKTRGQQVTLSCSPISGHRSVSWYQQTPGQGLQFLFEYFSETQRNKGNFPGRFSGRQFSNSRSEMNVSTLELGDSALYLCASSFGAASGEAQYFGPGTRLTVL.

This chain joins TRBV6-1 and TRBJ2-7; 9 bases agree with TRBD1. Germline V lookup: CDR1 MNHNS, CDR2 SASEGT. The CDR3 is made up of 15 amino acids. Germline trimming cut 1 base from V and 0 bases from J; bases unmatched to any gene: 1. CDR3 DNA sequence: TGTGCCAGCAGTGAAGAGACAGGGGGCTCCTACGAGCAGTACTTC. Translating it yields CASSEETGGSYEQYF.

This chain links TRBV10-1 with TRBJ2-7; TRBD1 agrees at 7 bases. Losses at the gene ends were 2 bases for V and 1 base for J; bases not matched to a gene: 5. In germline, CDR1 is WNHNN, CDR2 SYGVQD (reference sequence). The CDR3 totals 15 residues. The CDR3 sequence is CASSERGRGSYEQYF. In DNA form, the CDR3 reads TGCGCCAGCAGTGAGAGGGGCAGGGGGTCCTACGAGCAGTACTTC.

The J gene is TRBJ2-7, the V gene TRBV5-5; 7 positions match TRBD1. Germline CDR1 reads SGHKS; CDR2 reads YYEKEE (reference sequence). After removal of 4 bases from V and 3 bases from J, the junction contained 7 bases not matched to a gene. The CDR3 is 14 residues long. In nucleotides, the CDR3 is TGTGCCAGCAGCCAGCATGCAGGGGGCTACGAGCAGTACTTC. Translating gives CASSQHAGGYEQYF.

The chain carries TRBV18 and TRBJ1-1, with TRBD1 matching over 8 bases. V gave up 2 bases and J gave up 0 bases; unmatched junction bases: 5. CDR3 length: 16 amino acids. Germline lookup yields CDR1 KGHSH and CDR2 LQKENI. DNA for the CDR3: TGTGCCAGCTCACCAGGGACAGGATTACTGAACACTGAAGCTTTCTTT. This codes for CASSPGTGLLNTEAFF.

The chain links TRBV6-5 to TRBJ1-2; TRBD1 is a possible D gene (6 bases). Germline CDR1 and CDR2: MNHEY and SVGAGI. V was clipped by 0 bases and J by 4 bases, with 12 bases between them. There are 15 residues in the CDR3. The CDR3 DNA reads as TGTGCCAGCAGTTACTCGATGGGACACTCCTATGGCTACACCTTC. This sequence encodes CASSYSMGHSYGYTF.

This chain uses TRBV19 with TRBJ2-6; D possibly corresponds to TRBD1 (5 bases). The CDR3 length is 16 residues. Germline V gene sequence: CDR1 LNHDA, CDR2 SQIVND (reference sequence). V was pared by 6 bases and J by 2 bases, with 14 bases between. The CDR3 spells CASRRQGRTGANVLTF. The CDR3 nucleotides read TGTGCCAGTAGGAGGCAGGGAAGAACTGGGGCCAACGTCCTGACTTTC.

DNA of the CDR3: TGTGCCTGGTTTGCGGGACAGGGACATGGCTACACCTTC. Residues: CAWFAGQGHGYTF. The chain uses TRBV30 and TRBJ1-2; 9 bases match TRBD1. V shed 5 bases, J shed 6 bases, and the junction held 7 bases outside the gene matches. The CDR3 spans 13 residues. Germline V gene lookup returns CDR1 GTSNPN and CDR2 SVGIG (reference sequence).

The rearrangement links TRBV6-2 or TRBV6-3 to TRBJ1-1; the D is unclear. CDR3 length: 14 residues. Trimming shortened V by 6 bases and J by 1 base, and 12 bases separated the two germline ends. Germline V gives CDR1 MNHEY, CDR2 SVGEGT. CDR3: CASSPHRENTEAFF. Written as DNA, the CDR3 is TGTGCCAGCAGCCCACACCGGGAGAACACTGAAGCTTTCTTT.

This clone occurred a few times. This rearrangement joins TRBV5-1 to TRBJ2-2; unclear D gene. The CDR3 extends over 14 amino acids. Germline V gives CDR1 SGHRS, CDR2 YFSETQ. The ends were cut back, 0 bases at V and 4 bases at J, with 7 bases in the middle. The CDR3 sequence is CASSLGLSTGELFF. The CDR3 bases are TGCGCCAGCAGCTTGGGACTTTCCACCGGGGAGCTGTTTTTT.

The J gene is TRBJ1-1, the V gene TRBV29-1; D is undetermined. The CDR3 loop spans 13 amino acids. Between the trimmed V and J ends, which lost 3 bases and 0 bases, there was a span of 8 bases. CDR1 and CDR2 (germline): SQVTM, ANQGSEA. The CDR3 DNA follows: TGCAGCGTTGAGAAACAGCTGAACACTGAAGCTTTCTTT. Residues: CSVEKQLNTEAFF.

The chain uses TRBV28 and TRBJ1-1; the D gene is possibly TRBD1 (6 bases). From germline, CDR1 is MDHEN and CDR2 SYDVKM. CDR3 length equals 13 residues. V was trimmed by 7 bases and J by 0 bases, leaving 9 bases between them. CDR3 loop: CASTQGMNTEAFF. CDR3 DNA: TGTGCCAGCACCCAGGGGATGAACACTGAAGCTTTCTTT.

The J gene is TRBJ2-3, the V gene TRBV3-1 (or the pseudogene TRBV3-2); 11 positions match TRBD2. CDR1 and CDR2 (germline): LGHDT, YNNKEL (reference sequence). Trimming removed 4 bases from V and 6 bases from J; junction bases left unmatched: 6. The CDR3 extends over 15 amino acids. DNA of the CDR3: TGTGCCAGCAGCCTTAGCGGGGGGGCCTCGGATACGCAGTATTTT. Protein sequence: CASSLSGGASDTQYF.

The rearrangement joins TRBV3-1 (or the pseudogene TRBV3-2) to TRBJ2-7; D not resolved. With 5 bases removed from V and 7 bases from J, the gap between germline ends came to 9 bases. The V gene's germline CDR1 is LGHDT and CDR2 YNNKEL (reference sequence). The CDR3 extends over 11 amino acids. CDR3 sequence reads: CASSWSGEQYF. CDR3 nucleotide sequence: TGTGCCAGCAGCTGGTCGGGTGAGCAGTACTTC.

V is TRBV3-1 (or the pseudogene TRBV3-2) and J is TRBJ1-1, with D hard to call. With 0 bases removed from V and 5 bases from J, the gap between germline ends came to 7 bases. The CDR3 runs to 13 residues. Germline V gene sequence: CDR1 LGHDT, CDR2 YNNKEL (reference sequence). The chain's CDR3 is CASSQELRTEAFF. The CDR3 bases are TGTGCCAGCAGCCAAGAGTTGAGGACTGAAGCTTTCTTT.

The genes are TRBV24-1 and TRBJ2-1, with D possibly being TRBD2 (5 bases). CDR1 is KGHDR, CDR2 SFDVKD, per germline. The CDR3 length is 14 residues. V was cut by 2 bases and J by 7 bases, with 11 bases left in between. DNA of the CDR3: TGTGCCACCAGTGATTATTGGACTCAAAATGAGCAGTTCTTC. Translating gives CATSDYWTQNEQFF.

The rearrangement joins TRBV2 to TRBJ2-2; 12 bases align to TRBD1. The CDR3 spans 21 residues. The germline CDR1 and CDR2 sequences are SNHLY and FYNNEI. The V and J ends lost 2 bases and 3 bases, in that order; junction bases with no gene match: 16. CDR3 in DNA: TGTGCCAGCAGTGAACCCTCCTCCTACCGGGACAGGGGGCGCGACACCGGGGAGCTGTTTTTT. Its translation is CASSEPSSYRDRGRDTGELFF.

The chain links TRBV4-1 to TRBJ1-1; D is uncertain. The V gene lost 1 base and the J gene lost 2 bases, with 8 bases spanning the gap. Per the germline V gene, CDR1 is MGHRA and CDR2 is YSYEKL. The CDR3 totals 14 residues. The CDR3 DNA reads TGCGCCAGCAGCCAAGTCACTAAAAACACTGAAGCTTTCTTT. Its protein is CASSQVTKNTEAFF.

This rearrangement joins TRBV4-1 to TRBJ1-1, with TRBD1 identical over 9 bases. V shed 3 bases, J shed 11 bases, and the junction held 10 bases outside the gene matches. The CDR3 consists of 14 residues. CDR1 MGHRA and CDR2 YSYEKL come from the germline V gene. Here the CDR3 reads CASSHQGTGRWAFF. CDR3 nucleotides: TGCGCCAGCAGCCATCAAGGGACAGGGAGGTGGGCTTTCTTT.

The chain combines TRBV19 with TRBJ1-2; D is perhaps TRBD1 (6 bases). CDR1 is LNHDA and CDR2 is SQIVND in the germline V gene (reference sequence). The V end was cut by 3 bases, the J end by 7 bases, with 15 bases between. The CDR3 loop spans 14 amino acids. CDR3: CASSIGRQQGGYTF. The DNA of the CDR3 is TGTGCCAGTAGTATCGGCAGGCAACAGGGTGGCTACACCTTC.

The rearrangement uses TRBV18 and TRBJ1-6; D might be TRBD1 (5 bases). This CDR3 is 16 amino acids long. Trimming took 4 bases from V and 5 from J, leaving 15 bases between them. In germline, CDR1 is KGHSH, CDR2 LQKENI. CDR3: CASSQSSGRDNSPLHF. CDR3 bases: TGTGCCAGCTCACAGAGCTCTGGCAGGGATAATTCACCCCTCCACTTT. The whole variable domain, remainder taken from reference TRBV18 and TRBJ1-6, is NAGVMQNPRHLVRRRGQEARLRCSPMKGHSHVYWYRQLPEEGLKFMVYLQKENIIDESGMPKERFSAEFPKEGPSILRIQQVVRGDSAAYFCASSQSSGRDNSPLHFGNGTRLTVT.

The rearrangement uses TRBV19 and TRBJ1-2; tentative D call: TRBD1 (5 bases). This CDR3 region has 13 residues. V shed 3 bases and J shed 4 bases, with 9 bases lying between them. The germline V gene has CDR1 LNHDA and CDR2 SQIVND (reference sequence). Written as DNA, the CDR3 is TGTGCCAGTAGTATGGGGCAGGGCTATGGCTACACCTTC. It encodes CASSMGQGYGYTF.

J is TRBJ2-5 and V is TRBV4-3; 7 nucleotides align to TRBD1. This CDR3 comprises 15 residues. Germline V gene sequence: CDR1 LGHNA, CDR2 YSLEER. V was clipped by 1 base and J by 1 base; unmatched bases: 3. CDR3 in DNA: TGCGCCAGCAGCCAAGGGGACAGAGTCCAAGAGACCCAGTACTTC. Translation: CASSQGDRVQETQYF.

The genes are TRBV6-5 and TRBJ2-5; D is perhaps TRBD2 (5 bases). Germline CDR1 MNHEY, CDR2 SVGAGI. V lost 0 bases and J lost 3, with 8 bases in between. The CDR3 extends over 14 amino acids. CDR3 sequence reads: CASSYSGSEETQYF. CDR3 bases: TGTGCCAGCAGTTACTCGGGTAGCGAAGAGACCCAGTACTTC.

CDR3 DNA: TGTGCCAGCAGTTCGCGACAGGGGAGCGAGCAGTACTTC. It encodes CASSSRQGSEQYF. The chain combines TRBV6-6 with TRBJ2-7; 8 bases map to TRBD1. Germline lookup yields CDR1 MNHNY and CDR2 SVGAGI (reference sequence). V lost 4 bases to trimming and J lost 6 bases; unmatched junction nucleotides: 5. This CDR3 comprises 13 residues.

J is TRBJ2-7 and V is TRBV19; TRBD1 agrees at 9 bases. The germline V gene has CDR1 LNHDA and CDR2 SQIVND (reference sequence). The trim removed 5 bases at V and 0 bases at J, leaving 5 bases unmatched. The length of the CDR3 is 15 residues. DNA for the CDR3: TGTGCCAGTAGTTTCGACAGGGGGGACTCCTACGAGCAGTACTTC. Translating it yields CASSFDRGDSYEQYF.

This clone was found a few times. J is TRBJ2-7 and V is TRBV7-3; 7 nucleotides line up with TRBD1. This CDR3 has 13 amino acids. CDR1 and CDR2 from the germline V gene are SGHTA and FQGTGA. The J segment lost 7 bases and the V segment lost 5 bases, leaving 8 bases of the junction unmatched. The DNA of the CDR3 is TGTGCCAGCAGCCCAAGGGGGCTGGGGGAGCAGTACTTC. Its translation is CASSPRGLGEQYF.

The rearrangement links TRBV9 to TRBJ2-7, with 8 bases lining up with TRBD2. The V segment lost 3 bases and the J segment 0 bases; nucleotides outside the gene matches: 2. CDR1 is SGDLS, CDR2 YYNGEE, per germline. The CDR3 spans 14 residues. CDR3 nucleotides: TGTGCCAGCAGCGGAACTAGCGGCTCCTACGAGCAGTACTTC. Residues: CASSGTSGSYEQYF.